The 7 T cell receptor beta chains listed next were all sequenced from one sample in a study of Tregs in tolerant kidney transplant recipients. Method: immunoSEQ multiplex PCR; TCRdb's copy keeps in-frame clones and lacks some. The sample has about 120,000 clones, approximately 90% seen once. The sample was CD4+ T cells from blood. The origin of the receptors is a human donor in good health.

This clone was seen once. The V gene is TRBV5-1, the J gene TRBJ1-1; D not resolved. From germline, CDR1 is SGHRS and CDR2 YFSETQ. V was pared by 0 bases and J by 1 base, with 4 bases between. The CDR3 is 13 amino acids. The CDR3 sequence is CASSLAANTEAFF. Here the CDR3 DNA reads TGCGCCAGCAGCTTGGCGGCGAACACTGAAGCTTTCTTT.

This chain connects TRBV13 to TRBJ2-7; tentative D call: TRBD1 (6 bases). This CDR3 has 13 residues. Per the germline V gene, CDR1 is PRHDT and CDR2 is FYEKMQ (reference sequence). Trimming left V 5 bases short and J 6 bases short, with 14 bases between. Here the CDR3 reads CASSPNTGLEQYF. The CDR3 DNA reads TGTGCCAGCAGCCCTAACACAGGGCTCGAGCAGTACTTC.

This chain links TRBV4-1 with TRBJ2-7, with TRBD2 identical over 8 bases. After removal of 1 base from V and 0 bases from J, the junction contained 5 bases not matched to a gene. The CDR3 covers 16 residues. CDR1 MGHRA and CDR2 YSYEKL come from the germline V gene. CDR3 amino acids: CASSQVGGGTSYEQYF. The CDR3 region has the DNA TGCGCCAGCAGCCAAGTTGGCGGGGGGACCTCCTACGAGCAGTACTTC.

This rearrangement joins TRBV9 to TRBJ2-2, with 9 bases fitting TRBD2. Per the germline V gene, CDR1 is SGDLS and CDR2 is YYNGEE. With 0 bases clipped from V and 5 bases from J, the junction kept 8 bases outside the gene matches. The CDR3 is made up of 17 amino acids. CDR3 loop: CASSVVGSGRLTGELFF. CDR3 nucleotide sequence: TGTGCCAGCAGCGTAGTGGGTAGCGGGAGACTAACCGGGGAGCTGTTTTTT.

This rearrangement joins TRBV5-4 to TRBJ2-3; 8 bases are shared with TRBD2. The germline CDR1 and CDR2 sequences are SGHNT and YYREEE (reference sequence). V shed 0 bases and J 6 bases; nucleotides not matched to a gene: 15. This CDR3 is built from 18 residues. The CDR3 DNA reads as TGTGCCAGCAGCTTGGAGGATTTCGGGAGGGCCGGAACGGATACGCAGTATTTT. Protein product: CASSLEDFGRAGTDTQYF.

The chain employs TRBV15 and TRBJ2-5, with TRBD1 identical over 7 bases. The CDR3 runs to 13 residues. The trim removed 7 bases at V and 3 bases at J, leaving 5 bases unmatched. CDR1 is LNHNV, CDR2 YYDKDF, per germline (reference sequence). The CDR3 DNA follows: TGTGCCACCAAAAAACAGGGGAAAGAGACCCAGTACTTC. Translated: CATKKQGKETQYF.

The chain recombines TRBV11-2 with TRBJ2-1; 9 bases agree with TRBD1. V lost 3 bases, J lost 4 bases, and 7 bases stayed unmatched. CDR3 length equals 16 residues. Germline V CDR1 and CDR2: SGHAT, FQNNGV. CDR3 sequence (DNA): TGTGCCAGCAGCTTTTTTCCGACAGGGGGGTACAATGAGCAGTTCTTC. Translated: CASSFFPTGGYNEQFF. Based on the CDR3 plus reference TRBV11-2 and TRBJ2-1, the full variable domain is EAGVAQSPRYKIIEKRQSVAFWCNPISGHATLYWYQQILGQGPKLLIQFQNNGVVDDSQLPKDRFSAERLKGVDSTLKIQPAKLEDSAVYLCASSFFPTGGYNEQFFGPGTRLTVL.